This T cell receptor (beta chain) was captured by sequencing in a study of blood T cell repertoires in COVID-19. Study summary: Acute and convalescent COVID-19 specimens originated in the United States, Italy and Spain. T cells, B-cell-depleted T cells, or PBMCs provided the cDNA or gDNA that served as material.

The CDR3 runs 14 residues. Trimming removed 0 bases from V and 5 bases from J, with 8 bases in between. Germline V lookup: CDR1 MNHEY, CDR2 SVGAGI. In the study's own analysis: Reference gene primer amplification gave estimated nucleated cell counts. Produced via immunoSEQ multiplex PCR; TCRdb's table is partial and in-frame only. V and J calls and clone size are given by that table; D and trimming were obtained from the DNA. The repertoire consists of approximately 97,000 clones, with more than 90% occurring once and the leading ten covering roughly 4.3%. The sequence was obtained from a young man with acute or convalescent COVID-19. Sequencing was carried out using peripheral blood. The genes are TRBV6-5 and TRBJ1-5; D uncertain. In DNA, the CDR3 is TGTGCCAGCAGTTACTCGTCGCGGGATCAGCCCCAGCATTTT. This gives the protein CASSYSSRDQPQHF.